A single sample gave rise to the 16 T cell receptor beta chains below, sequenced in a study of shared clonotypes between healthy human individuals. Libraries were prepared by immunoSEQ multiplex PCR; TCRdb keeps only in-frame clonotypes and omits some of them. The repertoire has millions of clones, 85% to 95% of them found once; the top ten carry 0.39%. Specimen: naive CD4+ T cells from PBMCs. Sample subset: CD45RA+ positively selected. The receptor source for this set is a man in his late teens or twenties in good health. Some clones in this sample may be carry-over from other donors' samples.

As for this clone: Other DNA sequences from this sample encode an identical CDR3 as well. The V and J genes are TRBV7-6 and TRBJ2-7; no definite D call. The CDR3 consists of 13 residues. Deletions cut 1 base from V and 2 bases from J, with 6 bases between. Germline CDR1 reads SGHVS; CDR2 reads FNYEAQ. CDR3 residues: CASSLGRAYEQYF. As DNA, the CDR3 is TGTGCCAGCAGCTTAGGCCGGGCCTACGAGCAGTACTTC.

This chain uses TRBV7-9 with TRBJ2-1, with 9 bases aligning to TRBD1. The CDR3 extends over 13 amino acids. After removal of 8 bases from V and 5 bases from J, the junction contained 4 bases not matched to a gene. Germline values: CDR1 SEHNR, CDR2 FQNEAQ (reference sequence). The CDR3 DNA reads TGTGCCAGCGAACAGGGGGCCGACAATGAGCAGTTCTTC. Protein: CASEQGADNEQFF.

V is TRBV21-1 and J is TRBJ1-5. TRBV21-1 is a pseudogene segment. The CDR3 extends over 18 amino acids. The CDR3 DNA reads TGTGCCAGCAGCAAAGATGAGGGGCGTTCTTATAGCAATCAGCCCCAGCATTTT. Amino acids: CASSKDEGRSYSNQPQHF.

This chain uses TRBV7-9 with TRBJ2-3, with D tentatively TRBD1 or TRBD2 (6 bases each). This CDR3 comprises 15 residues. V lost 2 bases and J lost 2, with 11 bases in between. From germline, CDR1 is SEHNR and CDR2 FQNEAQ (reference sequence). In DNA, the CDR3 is TGTGCCAGCAGCTTACCGGGGGCAGACACAGATACGCAGTATTTT. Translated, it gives CASSLPGADTDTQYF. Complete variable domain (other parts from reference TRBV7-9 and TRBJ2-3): DTGVSQNPRHKITKRGQNVTFRCDPISEHNRLYWYRQTLGQGPEFLTYFQNEAQLEKSRLLSDRFSAERPKGSFSTLEIQRTEQGDSAMYLCASSLPGADTDTQYFGPGTRLTVL.

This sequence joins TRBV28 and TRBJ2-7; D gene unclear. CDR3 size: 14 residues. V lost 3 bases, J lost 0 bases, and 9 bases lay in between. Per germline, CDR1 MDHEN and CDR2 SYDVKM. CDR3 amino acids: CASSFSASSYEQYF. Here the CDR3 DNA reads TGTGCCAGCAGTTTTTCCGCGAGCTCCTACGAGCAGTACTTC.

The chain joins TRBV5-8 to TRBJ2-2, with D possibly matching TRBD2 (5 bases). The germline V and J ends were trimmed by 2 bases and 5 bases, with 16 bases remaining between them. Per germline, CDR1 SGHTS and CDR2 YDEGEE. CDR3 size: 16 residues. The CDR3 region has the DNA TGTGCCAGCAGCTTCCGCTGGGCTGGGAGTACCGGGGAGCTGTTTTTT. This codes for CASSFRWAGSTGELFF. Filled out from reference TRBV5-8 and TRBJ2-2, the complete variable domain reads EAGVTQSPTHLIKTRGQQATLRCSPISGHTSVYWYQQALGLGLQFLLWYDEGEERNRGNFPPRFSGRQFPNYSSELNVNALELEDSALYLCASSFRWAGSTGELFFGEGSRLTVL.

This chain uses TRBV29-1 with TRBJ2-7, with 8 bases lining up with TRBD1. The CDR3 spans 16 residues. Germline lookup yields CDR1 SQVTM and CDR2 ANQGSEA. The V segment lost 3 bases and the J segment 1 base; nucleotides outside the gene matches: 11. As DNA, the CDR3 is TGCAGCGTTGATTTTAGGGGACAGGTCAATTCCTACGAGCAGTACTTC. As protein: CSVDFRGQVNSYEQYF.

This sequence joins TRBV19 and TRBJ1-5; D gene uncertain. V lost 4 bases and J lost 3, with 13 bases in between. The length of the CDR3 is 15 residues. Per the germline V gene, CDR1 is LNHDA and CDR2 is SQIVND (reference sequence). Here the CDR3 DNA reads TGTGCCAGTAGTACGGGTAGCGCTGACAATCAGCCCCAGCATTTT. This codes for CASSTGSADNQPQHF.

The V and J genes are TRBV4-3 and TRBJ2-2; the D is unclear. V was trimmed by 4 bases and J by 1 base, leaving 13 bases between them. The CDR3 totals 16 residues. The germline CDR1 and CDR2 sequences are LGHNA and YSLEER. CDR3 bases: TGCGCCAGCAGCCCGCGCCCCGTACTGAACACCGGGGAGCTGTTTTTT. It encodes CASSPRPVLNTGELFF.

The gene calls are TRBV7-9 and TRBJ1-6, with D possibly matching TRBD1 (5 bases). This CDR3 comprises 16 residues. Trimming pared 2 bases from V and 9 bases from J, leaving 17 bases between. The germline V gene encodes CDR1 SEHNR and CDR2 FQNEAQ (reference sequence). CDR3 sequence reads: CASSLTGTPLTSPLHF. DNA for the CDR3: TGTGCCAGCAGCTTAACAGGAACACCACTCACTTCACCCCTCCACTTT.

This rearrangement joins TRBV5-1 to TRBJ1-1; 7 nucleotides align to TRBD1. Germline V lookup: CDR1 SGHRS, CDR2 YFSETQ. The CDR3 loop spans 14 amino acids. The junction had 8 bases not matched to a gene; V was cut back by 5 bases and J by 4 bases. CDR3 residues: CASSPDRDGTEAFF. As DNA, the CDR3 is TGCGCCAGCAGTCCAGACAGGGATGGCACTGAAGCTTTCTTT.

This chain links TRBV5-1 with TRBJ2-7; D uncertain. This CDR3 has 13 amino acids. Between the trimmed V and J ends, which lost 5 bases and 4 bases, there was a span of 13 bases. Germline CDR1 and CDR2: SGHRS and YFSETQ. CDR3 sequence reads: CASRYSTGYEQYF. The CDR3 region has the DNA TGCGCCAGCAGGTATAGCACTGGGTACGAGCAGTACTTC.

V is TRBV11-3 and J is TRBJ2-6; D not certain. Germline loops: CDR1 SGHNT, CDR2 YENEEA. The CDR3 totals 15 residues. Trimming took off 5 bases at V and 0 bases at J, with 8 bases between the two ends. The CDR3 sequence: CASSRGPSGANVLTF. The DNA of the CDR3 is TGTGCCAGCAGCCGTGGCCCCTCTGGGGCCAACGTCCTGACTTTC.

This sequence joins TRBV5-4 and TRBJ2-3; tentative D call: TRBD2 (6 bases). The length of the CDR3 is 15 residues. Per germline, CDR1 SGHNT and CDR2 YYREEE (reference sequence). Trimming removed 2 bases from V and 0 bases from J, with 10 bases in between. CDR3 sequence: CASSFGGISTDTQYF. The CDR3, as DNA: TGTGCCAGCAGCTTCGGAGGGATTAGCACAGATACGCAGTATTTT.

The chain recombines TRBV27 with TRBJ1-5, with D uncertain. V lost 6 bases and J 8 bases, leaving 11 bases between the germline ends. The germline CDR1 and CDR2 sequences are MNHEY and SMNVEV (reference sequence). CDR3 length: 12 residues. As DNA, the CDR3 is TGTGCCAGCAGCTCCCCAGGAAAGCCCCAGCATTTT. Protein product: CASSSPGKPQHF.

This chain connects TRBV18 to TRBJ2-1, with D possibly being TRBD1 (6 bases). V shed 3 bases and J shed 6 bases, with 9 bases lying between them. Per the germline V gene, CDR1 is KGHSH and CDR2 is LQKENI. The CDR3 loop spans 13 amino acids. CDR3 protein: CASSPLRGNEQFF. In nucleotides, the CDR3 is TGTGCCAGCTCACCCCTCAGGGGCAATGAGCAGTTCTTC.